Shown below are 14 T cell receptor beta chains from a single sample sequenced in a study of blood T cell repertoires in COVID-19. The assay was immunoSEQ multiplex PCR, and TCRdb's table has in-frame clones only and misses some. The table has about 270,000 clones, 82% seen once. The sequenced material came from peripheral blood. The receptors come from a woman aged 18-29 years with acute or convalescent COVID-19.

This sequence joins TRBV18 and TRBJ1-3; possible D gene TRBD1, 6 bases. V shed 0 bases and J shed 2 bases, with 8 bases lying between them. This CDR3 has 15 amino acids. Germline V gene data show CDR1 as KGHSH and CDR2 as LQKENI. The CDR3 reads CASSPPWTAGNTIYF. Written as DNA, the CDR3 is TGTGCCAGCTCACCACCGTGGACAGCTGGAAACACCATATATTTT.

The chain couples TRBV13 to TRBJ2-7, with TRBD1 matching over 8 bases. This CDR3 spans 17 amino acids. Per germline, CDR1 PRHDT and CDR2 FYEKMQ (reference sequence). Trimming at V came to 0 bases and at J to 4 bases, leaving 11 bases not matched to a gene. The CDR3 loop reads CASSLGRQGPWIYEQYF. CDR3 sequence (DNA): TGTGCCAGCAGCTTAGGGCGACAGGGGCCTTGGATTTACGAGCAGTACTTC. Supplemented by reference TRBV13 and TRBJ2-7, the full variable domain reads AAGVIQSPRHLIKEKRETATLKCYPIPRHDTVYWYQQGPGQDPQFLISFYEKMQSDKGSIPDRFSAQQFSDYHSELNMSSLELGDSALYFCASSLGRQGPWIYEQYFGPGTRLTVT.

The V gene is TRBV9, the J gene TRBJ2-3; TRBD2 matches at 7 bases. Germline assignment: CDR1 SGDLS and CDR2 YYNGEE. The CDR3 runs 15 residues. J lost 4 bases, V lost 2 bases, and 7 bases had no gene match. CDR3 in amino acids: CASSVWEGLSDTQYF. The CDR3 nucleotides read TGTGCCAGCAGCGTGTGGGAGGGCCTCTCAGATACGCAGTATTTT.

The rearrangement links TRBV7-9 to TRBJ1-4, with TRBD1 matching 9 bases. This CDR3 region has 15 residues. After removal of 4 bases from V and 8 bases from J, the junction contained 8 bases not matched to a gene. Germline V lookup: CDR1 SEHNR, CDR2 FQNEAQ (reference sequence). The CDR3 loop is CASSWGQGWEEKLFF. The DNA for the CDR3 is TGTGCCAGCAGCTGGGGACAGGGATGGGAAGAAAAACTGTTTTTT.

The chain uses TRBV10-3 and TRBJ2-7; 9 bases are a match to TRBD2. The CDR3 is 13 residues long. V shed 6 bases, J shed 1 base, and the junction held 1 base outside the gene matches. The germline V gene has CDR1 ENHRY and CDR2 SYGVKD. The CDR3 DNA reads as TGTGCCATCAGAACTAGCGGGTCCTACGAGCAGTACTTC. Translation gives CAIRTSGSYEQYF.

V and J are TRBV10-2 and TRBJ2-7; perhaps TRBD1 as D (6 bases). Germline V gives CDR1 WSHSY, CDR2 SAAADI. CDR3 length: 14 amino acids. V lost 6 bases and J 2 bases, leaving 14 bases between the germline ends. The CDR3 DNA sequence: TGCGCCAGCAGGGGAGACAGGCGGACCTACGAGCAGTACTTC. Translation gives CASRGDRRTYEQYF.

V gene TRBV7-2 combines with J gene TRBJ1-5; D may be TRBD1 (5 bases). V dropped 1 base and J dropped 0 bases, with 13 bases sitting between them. CDR1 and CDR2 (germline): SGHTA, FQGNSA. The CDR3 extends over 17 amino acids. The CDR3 here is CASSLEGQPHSNQPQHF. The CDR3 bases are TGTGCCAGCAGCTTAGAGGGGCAGCCACATAGCAATCAGCCCCAGCATTTT.

This rearrangement joins TRBV5-4 to TRBJ2-1, with 8 nucleotides matching TRBD1. Germline V gene lookup returns CDR1 SGHNT and CDR2 YYREEE (reference sequence). The CDR3 loop spans 16 amino acids. The junction had 10 bases not matched to a gene; V was cut back by 0 bases and J by 8 bases. DNA for the CDR3: TGTGCCAGCAGCTTGGCCTCGGCAGGGGGCAACCATGAGCAGTTCTTC. It specifies CASSLASAGGNHEQFF.

The rearrangement joins TRBV14 to TRBJ1-2, with D perhaps TRBD1 (6 bases). V lost 4 bases to trimming and J lost 2 bases, with 8 bases between them. CDR1 is SGHDN, CDR2 FVKESK, per germline. The CDR3 has 13 residues. CDR3 amino acids: CASSPDRNYGYTF. The CDR3 DNA is TGTGCCAGCAGCCCAGACAGGAACTATGGCTACACCTTC. Drawing the rest from reference TRBV14 and TRBJ1-2, the complete variable domain is EAGVTQFPSHSVIEKGQTVTLRCDPISGHDNLYWYRRVMGKEIKFLLHFVKESKQDESGMPNNRFLAERTGGTYSTLKVQPAELEDSGVYFCASSPDRNYGYTFGSGTRLTVV.

J is TRBJ2-7 and V is TRBV6-5, with a weak D call TRBD1 (6 bases). The ends were cut back, 6 bases at V and 4 bases at J, with 19 bases in the middle. From germline, CDR1 is MNHEY and CDR2 SVGAGI. The CDR3 sequence is 15 residues long. CDR3 sequence: CASRLSGRGSYEQYF. As DNA, the CDR3 is TGTGCCAGCAGACTATCGGGCAGGGGCTCTTACGAGCAGTACTTC.

This clone was found once. J is TRBJ2-7 and V is TRBV19, with a possible D match to TRBD1 (6 bases). Germline V lookup: CDR1 LNHDA, CDR2 SQIVND (reference sequence). The CDR3 extends over 15 amino acids. V was shortened by 1 base and J by 2 bases, with 12 bases between the two germline ends. Here the CDR3 reads CASSIVVGQPYEQYF. CDR3 coding DNA: TGTGCCAGTAGTATAGTGGTTGGACAGCCCTACGAGCAGTACTTC.

As for this clone: At one end the junction does not follow the germline gene, possibly because of a read error. The chain employs TRBV7-2 and TRBJ1-1; TRBD1 matches 9 bases. This CDR3 is built from 13 residues. Germline CDR1 reads SGHTA; CDR2 reads FQGNSA. The CDR3 sequence: CATGGGRNTEAFF. The DNA for the CDR3 is TGCGCGACAGGGGGGGGAAGGAACACTGAAGCTTTCTTT. Drawing the rest from reference TRBV7-2 and TRBJ1-1, the complete variable domain is GAGVSQSPSNKVTEKGKDVELRCDPISGHTALYWYRQSLGQGLEFLIYFQGNSAPDKSGLPSDRFSAERTGGSVSTLTIQRTQQEDSAVYLCATGGGRNTEAFFGQGTRLTVV.

This chain links TRBV2 with TRBJ2-2, with 10 bases fitting TRBD1. The CDR3 loop spans 13 amino acids. Losses at the gene ends were 10 bases for V and 7 bases for J; bases not matched to a gene: 6. Germline V CDR1 and CDR2: SNHLY, FYNNEI. In DNA, the CDR3 is TGTGCCAACCTAGGGACAGGGGTCGGGGAGCTGTTTTTT. It yields the protein CANLGTGVGELFF.

CDR3 coding DNA: TGTGCCAGTAGTAGGACAGGTTTACTAGCGGGAGGGAGAAATGAGCAGTTCTTC. This codes for CASSRTGLLAGGRNEQFF. The rearrangement uses TRBV19 and TRBJ2-1; 13 nucleotides align to TRBD2. This CDR3 is built from 18 residues. Trimming cost V 4 bases and J 7 bases; bases outside gene matches: 13. The germline V gene encodes CDR1 LNHDA and CDR2 SQIVND (reference sequence). The full variable domain, completed using reference TRBV19 and TRBJ2-1, is DGGITQSPKYLFRKEGQNVTLSCEQNLNHDAMYWYRQDPGQGLRLIYYSQIVNDFQKGDIAEGYSVSREKKESFPLTVTSAQKNPTAFYLCASSRTGLLAGGRNEQFFGPGTRLTVL.